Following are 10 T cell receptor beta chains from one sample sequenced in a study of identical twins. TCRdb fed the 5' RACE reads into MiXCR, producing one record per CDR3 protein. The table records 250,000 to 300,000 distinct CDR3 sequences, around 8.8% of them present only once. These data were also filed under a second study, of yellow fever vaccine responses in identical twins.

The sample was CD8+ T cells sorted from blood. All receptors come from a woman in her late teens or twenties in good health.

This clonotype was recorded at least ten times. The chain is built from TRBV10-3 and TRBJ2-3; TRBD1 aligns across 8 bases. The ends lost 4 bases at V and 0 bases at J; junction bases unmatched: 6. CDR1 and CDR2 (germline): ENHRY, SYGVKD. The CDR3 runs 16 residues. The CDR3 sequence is CAISGAGQDSTDTQYF. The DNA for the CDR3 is TGTGCCATCAGTGGGGCGGGACAGGATAGCACAGATACGCAGTATTTT.

CDR3 DNA sequence: TGCGCCAGCAGCCTGTTCGGGGCGGGCACCACCTACGAGCAGTACTTC. The encoded protein is CASSLFGAGTTYEQYF. The V and J genes are TRBV4-1 and TRBJ2-7, with D perhaps being TRBD1 or TRBD2 (5 bases each). CDR1 is MGHRA, CDR2 YSYEKL, per germline. V was pared by 4 bases and J by 2 bases, with 18 bases between. This CDR3 region has 16 residues.

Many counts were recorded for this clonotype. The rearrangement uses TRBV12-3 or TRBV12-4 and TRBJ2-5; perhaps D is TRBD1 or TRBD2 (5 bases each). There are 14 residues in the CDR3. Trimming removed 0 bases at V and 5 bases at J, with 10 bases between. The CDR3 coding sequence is TGTGCCAGCAGTTTAGCTGAGGGGCGGGAGACCCAGTACTTC. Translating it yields CASSLAEGRETQYF.

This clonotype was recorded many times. This chain's CDR3 is CATFGRAAGELFF. CDR3 in DNA: TGTGCCACTTTCGGGAGGGCCGCCGGGGAGCTGTTTTTT. The J gene is TRBJ2-2, the V gene TRBV15; 8 nucleotides agree with TRBD2. Germline CDR1 is LNHNV and CDR2 is YYDKDF (reference sequence). The CDR3 contains 13 residues. With V trimmed by 9 bases and J by 6 bases, 6 bases remained unmatched.

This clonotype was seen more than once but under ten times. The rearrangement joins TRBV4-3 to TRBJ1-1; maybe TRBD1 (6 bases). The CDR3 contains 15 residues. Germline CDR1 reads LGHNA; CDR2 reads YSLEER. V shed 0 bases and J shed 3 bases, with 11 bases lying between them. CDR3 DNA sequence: TGCGCCAGCAGCCAAGATGGAGGGGGGGACACTGAAGCTTTCTTT. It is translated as CASSQDGGGDTEAFF.

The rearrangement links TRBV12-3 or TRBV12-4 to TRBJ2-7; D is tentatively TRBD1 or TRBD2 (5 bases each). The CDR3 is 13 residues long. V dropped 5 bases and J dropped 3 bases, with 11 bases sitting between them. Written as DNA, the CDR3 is TGTGCCAGCAGTGATGGGGACGGCTACGAGCAGTACTTC. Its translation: CASSDGDGYEQYF.

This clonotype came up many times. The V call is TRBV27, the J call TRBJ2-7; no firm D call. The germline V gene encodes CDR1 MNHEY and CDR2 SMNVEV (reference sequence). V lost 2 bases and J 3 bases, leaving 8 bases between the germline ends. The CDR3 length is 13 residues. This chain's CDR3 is CASSLTGYYEQYF. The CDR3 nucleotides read TGTGCCAGCAGTTTAACGGGTTACTACGAGCAGTACTTC.

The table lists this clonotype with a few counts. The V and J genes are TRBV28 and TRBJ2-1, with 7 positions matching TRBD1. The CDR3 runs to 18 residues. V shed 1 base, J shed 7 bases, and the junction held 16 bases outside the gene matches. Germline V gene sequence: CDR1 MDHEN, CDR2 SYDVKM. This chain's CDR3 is CASSLLFRGTANGNEQFF. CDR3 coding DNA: TGTGCCAGCAGTTTATTATTTCGAGGGACAGCCAATGGGAATGAGCAGTTCTTC. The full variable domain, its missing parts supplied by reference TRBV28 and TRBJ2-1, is DVKVTQSSRYLVKRTGEKVFLECVQDMDHENMFWYRQDPGLGLRLIYFSYDVKMKEKGDIPEGYSVSREKKERFSLILESASTNQTSMYLCASSLLFRGTANGNEQFFGPGTRLTVL.

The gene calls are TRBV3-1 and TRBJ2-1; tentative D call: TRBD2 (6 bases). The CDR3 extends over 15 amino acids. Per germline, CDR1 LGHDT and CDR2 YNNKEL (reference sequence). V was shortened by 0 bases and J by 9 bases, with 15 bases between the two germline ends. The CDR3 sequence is CASSQEVEGWGEQFF. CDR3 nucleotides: TGTGCCAGCAGCCAAGAGGTGGAGGGTTGGGGTGAGCAGTTCTTC.

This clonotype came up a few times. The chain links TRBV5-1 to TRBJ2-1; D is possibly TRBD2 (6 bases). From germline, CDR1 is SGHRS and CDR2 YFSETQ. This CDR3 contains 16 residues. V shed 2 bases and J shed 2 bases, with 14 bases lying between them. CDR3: CASSLRRDSTYNEQFF. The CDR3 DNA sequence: TGCGCCAGCAGCTTACGCCGGGACTCAACCTACAATGAGCAGTTCTTC. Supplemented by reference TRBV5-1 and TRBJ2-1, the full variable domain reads KAGVTQTPRYLIKTRGQQVTLSCSPISGHRSVSWYQQTPGQGLQFLFEYFSETQRNKGNFPGRFSGRQFSNSRSEMNVSTLELGDSALYLCASSLRRDSTYNEQFFGPGTRLTVL.